These 14 T cell receptor beta chains were all obtained from the same sample, sequenced in a study of T cells in narcolepsy. The data were produced by immunoSEQ multiplex PCR, yet TCRdb's version contains in-frame clones alone and is incomplete. Of 20,000 to 30,000 clones in the sample, more than 70% were seen once. The specimen sequenced was CD45RA- memory CD4+ T cells from PBMCs. All receptors come from a human donor with narcolepsy.

The V call is TRBV28, the J call TRBJ2-3, with D possibly TRBD1 on 8 matching bases. V was trimmed by 8 bases and J by 2 bases, leaving 14 bases between them. The germline gives CDR1 MDHEN, CDR2 SYDVKM. This CDR3 spans 14 amino acids. The CDR3, as DNA: TGTGCCAGCCAGGGGGCGGGAGTCACAGATACGCAGTATTTT. Its translation: CASQGAGVTDTQYF. The full variable domain, rest sourced from reference TRBV28 and TRBJ2-3, is DVKVTQSSRYLVKRTGEKVFLECVQDMDHENMFWYRQDPGLGLRLIYFSYDVKMKEKGDIPEGYSVSREKKERFSLILESASTNQTSMYLCASQGAGVTDTQYFGPGTRLTVL.

The rearrangement links TRBV7-9 to TRBJ2-1; 7 bases are shared with TRBD2. Per the germline V gene, CDR1 is SEHNR and CDR2 is FQNEAQ (reference sequence). The trim removed 5 bases at V and 7 bases at J, leaving 8 bases unmatched. The CDR3 contains 14 residues. The chain's CDR3 is CASSVSGTTNEQFF. In nucleotides, the CDR3 is TGTGCCAGCAGCGTATCCGGGACTACGAATGAGCAGTTCTTC.

The rearrangement uses TRBV15 and TRBJ2-7, with D unclear. The CDR3 has 13 amino acids. In germline, CDR1 is LNHNV, CDR2 YYDKDF (reference sequence). Trimming stripped 1 base from V and 2 bases from J, with 6 bases between. The CDR3: CATSRGATYEQYF. CDR3 nucleotides: TGTGCCACCAGCAGAGGCGCGACCTACGAGCAGTACTTC.

The chain links TRBV28 to TRBJ2-3; a possible D gene is TRBD2 (6 bases). V was shortened by 0 bases and J by 5 bases, with 12 bases between the two germline ends. This CDR3 spans 15 amino acids. From germline, CDR1 is MDHEN and CDR2 SYDVKM. The CDR3 spells CASSLWPGDKDTQYF. The CDR3 region has the DNA TGTGCCAGCAGTTTATGGCCGGGAGATAAAGATACGCAGTATTTT.

The rearrangement links TRBV10-3 to TRBJ1-4; D may be TRBD1 (5 bases). CDR3 length: 12 amino acids. V shed 9 bases and J shed 8 bases, with 13 bases lying between them. Germline V gives CDR1 ENHRY, CDR2 SYGVKD. The CDR3 DNA reads TGTGCCATTAGGGGACTTGGGGAAAAACTGTTTTTT. This translates into CAIRGLGEKLFF.

The chain is built from TRBV7-8 and TRBJ2-1; a possible D gene is TRBD1 (6 bases). This CDR3 is built from 16 residues. CDR1 is SGHVS, CDR2 FQNEAQ, per germline. The V end lost 4 bases, the J end lost 0 bases, and 13 bases lay between the germline ends. CDR3 DNA sequence: TGTGCCAGCAGCTATGCCGGACAGAACTCCTACAATGAGCAGTTCTTC. This translates into CASSYAGQNSYNEQFF.

The rearrangement links TRBV30 to TRBJ1-1; D ambiguous. Per germline, CDR1 GTSNPN and CDR2 SVGIG (reference sequence). CDR3 length: 13 amino acids. V shed 1 base and J shed 7 bases, with 13 bases lying between them. This CDR3 is CAWSDGERGEAFF. The CDR3 nucleotides are TGTGCCTGGAGTGACGGGGAACGGGGTGAAGCTTTCTTT. The full variable domain, in which reference TRBV30 and TRBJ1-1 provide the parts outside the CDR3, is SQTIHQWPATLVQPVGSPLSLECTVEGTSNPNLYWYRQAAGRGLQLLFYSVGIGQISSEVPQNLSASRPQDRQFILSSKKLLLSDSGFYLCAWSDGERGEAFFGQGTRLTVV.

A few counts support this clone. V is TRBV2 and J is TRBJ2-4, with 11 bases identical to TRBD2. The CDR3 is 16 amino acids. Germline lookup yields CDR1 SNHLY and CDR2 FYNNEI. The junction had 8 bases not matched to a gene; V was cut back by 6 bases and J by 4 bases. The CDR3 is CASRQYLAGGKNIQYF. In nucleotides, the CDR3 is TGTGCCAGCAGACAATATCTAGCGGGGGGTAAAAACATTCAGTACTTC.

The chain uses TRBV11-3 and TRBJ2-1; 10 nucleotides align to TRBD1. The germline CDR1 and CDR2 sequences are SGHNT and YENEEA. Trimming at V came to 4 bases and at J to 11 bases, leaving 11 bases not matched to a gene. This CDR3 is 15 amino acids long. The CDR3 reads CASSSSGTGVTKQFF. In DNA, the CDR3 is TGTGCCAGCAGCTCATCCGGGACAGGGGTTACAAAGCAGTTCTTC.

The chain uses TRBV7-6 and TRBJ2-7; possibly TRBD2 for D (6 bases). Trimming left V 6 bases short and J 2 bases short, with 14 bases between. This CDR3 is 14 amino acids long. Per germline, CDR1 SGHVS and CDR2 FNYEAQ. This CDR3 is CASRGLGLPYEQYF. The CDR3 DNA reads TGTGCCAGCAGGGGGTTGGGACTGCCCTACGAGCAGTACTTC.

J is TRBJ1-5 and V is TRBV6-1; D unclear. Trimming pared 6 bases from V and 6 bases from J, leaving 12 bases between. Germline V gene data show CDR1 as MNHNS and CDR2 as SASEGT. The CDR3 covers 13 residues. CDR3 loop: CASRLGKGQPQHF. Here the CDR3 DNA reads TGTGCCAGCAGGCTCGGGAAAGGTCAGCCCCAGCATTTT.

The chain combines TRBV7-2 with TRBJ1-2; D uncertain. The CDR3 has 14 residues. CDR1 SGHTA and CDR2 FQGNSA come from the germline V gene. The ends were cut back, 5 bases at V and 4 bases at J, with 14 bases in the middle. CDR3 DNA sequence: TGTGCCAGCAGCCCGCGGGTCGAGGGCTATGGCTACACCTTC. It encodes CASSPRVEGYGYTF.

J is TRBJ2-2 and V is TRBV6-1; 12 bases line up with TRBD2. CDR1 MNHNS and CDR2 SASEGT come from the germline V gene. The CDR3 contains 15 residues. V shed 11 bases, J shed 5 bases, and the junction held 9 bases outside the gene matches. The CDR3: CASGPLAGGTGELFF. The CDR3 DNA sequence: TGTGCCTCGGGCCCGCTAGCGGGGGGGACCGGGGAGCTGTTTTTT.

CDR3 residues: CASSLQAGEQYF. The CDR3 region has the DNA TGTGCCAGCAGCTTACAAGCAGGGGAGCAGTACTTC. The chain joins TRBV28 to TRBJ2-7; a weak D match, TRBD1 (5 bases). CDR3 length: 12 amino acids. With 6 bases removed from V and 7 bases from J, the gap between germline ends came to 13 bases. Germline V gene lookup returns CDR1 MDHEN and CDR2 SYDVKM.